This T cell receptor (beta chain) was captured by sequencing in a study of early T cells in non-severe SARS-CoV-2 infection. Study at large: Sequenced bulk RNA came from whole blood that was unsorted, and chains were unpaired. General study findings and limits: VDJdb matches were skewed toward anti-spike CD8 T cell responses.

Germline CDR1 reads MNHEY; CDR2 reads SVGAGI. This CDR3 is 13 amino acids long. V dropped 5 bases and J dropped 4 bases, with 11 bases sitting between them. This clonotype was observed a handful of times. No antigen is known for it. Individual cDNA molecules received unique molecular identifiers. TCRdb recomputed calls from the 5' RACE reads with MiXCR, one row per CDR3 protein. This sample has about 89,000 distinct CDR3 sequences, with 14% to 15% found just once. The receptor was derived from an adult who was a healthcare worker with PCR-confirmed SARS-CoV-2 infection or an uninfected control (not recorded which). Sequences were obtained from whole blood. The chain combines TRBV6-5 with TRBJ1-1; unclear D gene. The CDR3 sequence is CASSLATGTEAFF. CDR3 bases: TGTGCCAGCAGTCTGGCGACTGGCACTGAAGCTTTCTTT.